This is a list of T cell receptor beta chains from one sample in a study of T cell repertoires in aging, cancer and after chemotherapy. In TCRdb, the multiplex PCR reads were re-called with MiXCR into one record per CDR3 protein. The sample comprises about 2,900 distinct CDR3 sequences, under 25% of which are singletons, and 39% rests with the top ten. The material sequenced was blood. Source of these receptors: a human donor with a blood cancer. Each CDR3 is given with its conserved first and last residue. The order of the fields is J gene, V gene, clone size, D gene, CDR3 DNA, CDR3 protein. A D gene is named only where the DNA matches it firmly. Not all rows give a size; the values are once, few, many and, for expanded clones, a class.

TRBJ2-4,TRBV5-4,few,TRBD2,TGTGCCAGCAGCAAGGGACTAGCGGGGCTGGGGGCCAAAAACATTCAGTACTTC,CASSKGLAGLGAKNIQYF
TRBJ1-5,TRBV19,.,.,TGTGCCAGTAGTGTATCCACCGGGACACTTAATCAGCCCCAGCATTTT,CASSVSTGTLNQPQHF
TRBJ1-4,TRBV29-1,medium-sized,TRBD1,TGCAGCGTTTTTGGGACAGGGCTAGAAAAACTGTTTTTT,CSVFGTGLEKLFF
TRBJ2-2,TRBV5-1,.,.,TGCGCCAGCAGCTCCGCGACGGGTTCCGGGGAGCTGTTTTTT,CASSSATGSGELFF
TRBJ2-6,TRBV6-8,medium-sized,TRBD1,TGTGCCAGCAGTGACCGACAGGGCTTAGGTAGCTCTGGGGCCAACGTCCTGACTTTC,CASSDRQGLGSSGANVLTF
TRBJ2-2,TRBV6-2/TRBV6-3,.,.,TGTGCCAGCAGACGGAACGCCGGGGAGCTGTTTTTT,CASRRNAGELFF
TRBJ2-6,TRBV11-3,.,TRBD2,TGTGCCAGCAGCTTAGATGGGCGGGGGGGCCTAGATGGGGCCAACGTCCTGACTTTC,CASSLDGRGGLDGANVLTF
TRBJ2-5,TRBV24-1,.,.,TGTGCCACCAGTGCCCCCGGGACCGCCAAGGGGGATAGAGCCCAGTACTTC,CATSAPGTAKGDRAQYF
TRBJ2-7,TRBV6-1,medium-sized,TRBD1,TGTGCCAGCAGTGAAGGGACAGGCAGCTCCTACGAGCAGTACTTC,CASSEGTGSSYEQYF
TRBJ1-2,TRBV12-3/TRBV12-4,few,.,TGTGCCAGCACGGGGGCAGAGTATGGCTACACCTTC,CASTGAEYGYTF
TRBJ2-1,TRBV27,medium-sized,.,TGTGCCAGCAGTTTCATGACCTCCTACAATGAGCAGTTCTTC,CASSFMTSYNEQFF
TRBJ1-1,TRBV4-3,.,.,TGCGCCAGCAGCCACGGGGGCAACACTGAAGCTTTCTTT,CASSHGGNTEAFF
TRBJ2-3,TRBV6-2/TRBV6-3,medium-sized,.,TGTGCCAGCAGTTCGGCCAACGGGGGCACAGATACGCAGTATTTT,CASSSANGGTDTQYF
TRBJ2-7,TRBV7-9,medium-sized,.,TGTGCCAGCAGACCAACAGGGAAGTCCTACGAGCAGTACTTC,CASRPTGKSYEQYF
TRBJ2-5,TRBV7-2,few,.,TGTGCCAGCAGCCCGCATGGGACATCCCAAGAGACCCAGTACTTC,CASSPHGTSQETQYF
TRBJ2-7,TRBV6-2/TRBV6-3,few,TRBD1,TGTGCCAGCAGTGACAAGTACGGACAGGTCTCCTACGAGCAGTACTTC,CASSDKYGQVSYEQYF
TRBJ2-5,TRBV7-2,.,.,TGTGCCAGCAGCTTCATAACACAATACCAAGAGACCCAGTACTTC,CASSFITQYQETQYF
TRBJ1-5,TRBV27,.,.,TGTGCCAGCAGTTTATCGGCAGGGAGCAATCAGCCCCAGCATTTT,CASSLSAGSNQPQHF
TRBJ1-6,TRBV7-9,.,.,TGTGCCAGCAGCTTAGGTTCCGGGTTTTATAATTCACCCCTCCACTTT,CASSLGSGFYNSPLHF
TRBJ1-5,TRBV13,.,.,TGTGCCAGAAGCCAGGGGCCCACCACCACTCAGCCCCAGCATTTT,CARSQGPTTTQPQHF
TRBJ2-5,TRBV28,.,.,TGTGCCAGCAGCCGACAGGCAAAGGAGACCCAGTACTTC,CASSRQAKETQYF
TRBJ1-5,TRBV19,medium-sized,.,TGTGCCAGTAGTCGCAGGGAAGGCCCCAATCAGCCCCAGCATTTT,CASSRREGPNQPQHF
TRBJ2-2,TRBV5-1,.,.,TGCGCCAGCAGCTTGGTTGCCAGCCCCGGGGAGCTGTTTTTT,CASSLVASPGELFF
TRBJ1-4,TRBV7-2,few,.,TGTGCCAGCAATTCAGGGGCGACTAATGAAAAACTGTTTTTT,CASNSGATNEKLFF
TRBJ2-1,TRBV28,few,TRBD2,TGTGCCAGCAGTTCCCGGGGGGGTAGCGGGAACCGGCAGTTCTTC,CASSSRGGSGNRQFF
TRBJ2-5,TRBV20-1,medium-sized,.,TGCTCAGCCCCCACCCCGATAGGGGAGACCCAGTACTTC,CSAPTPIGETQYF
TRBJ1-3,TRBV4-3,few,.,TGCGCCAGCAGCCAAGGAGTAAGGGAAAACACCATATATTTT,CASSQGVRENTIYF
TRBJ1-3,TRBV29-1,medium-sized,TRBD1,TGCAGCGTCGCCGATCAGGGGGTCCTCCCGAACACCATATATTTT,CSVADQGVLPNTIYF
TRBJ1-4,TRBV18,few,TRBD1,TGTGCCAGCTCCCCAGGGGGCAATGAAAAACTGTTTTTT,CASSPGGNEKLFF
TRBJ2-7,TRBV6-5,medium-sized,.,TGTGCCAGCAGGGACGCCAGGGGTTTGTTAGAGCAGTACTTC,CASRDARGLLEQYF
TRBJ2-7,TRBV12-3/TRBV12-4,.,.,TGTGCCAGCACCCTTCGGGGTTGGCACGAGCAGTACTTC,CASTLRGWHEQYF
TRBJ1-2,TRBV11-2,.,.,TGTGCCAGCAGCAGAGCCCAGGTTGGACGGAATGGCTACACCTTC,CASSRAQVGRNGYTF
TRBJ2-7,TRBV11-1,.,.,TGTGCCAGCAGCCCATACCTCGGGATATCCTACGAGCAGTACTTC,CASSPYLGISYEQYF
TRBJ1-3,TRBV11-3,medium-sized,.,TGTGCCAGCAGCTTAGTACTGGGACCGTCTGGAAACACCATATATTTT,CASSLVLGPSGNTIYF
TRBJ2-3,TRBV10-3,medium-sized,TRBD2,TGTGCCATCAGCGGGGGACTAGCGGGAGTTAAGACAGATACGCAGTATTTT,CAISGGLAGVKTDTQYF
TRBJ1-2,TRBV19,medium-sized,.,TGTGCCAGTAGTATAGCAACAGGTGACGGCTACACCTTC,CASSIATGDGYTF
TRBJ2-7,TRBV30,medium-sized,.,TGTGCCTGGAGTGAGGGTTCCTACGAGCAGTACTTC,CAWSEGSYEQYF
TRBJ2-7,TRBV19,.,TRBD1,TGTGCCAGTAGTATACCCGGGACAGGGAACGAGCAGTACTTC,CASSIPGTGNEQYF
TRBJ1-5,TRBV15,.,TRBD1,TGTGCCACCAGCAGAGAGCGGACAGGGTTTTTGCCCCAGCATTTT,CATSRERTGFLPQHF
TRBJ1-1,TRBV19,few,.,TGTGCCAGTAGTATATGGGGGCTCGACACTGAAGCTTTCTTT,CASSIWGLDTEAFF
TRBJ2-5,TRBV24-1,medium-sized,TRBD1,TGTGCCACCAGTGAGGGACAGAGGGGGCGCGTGACCCAGTACTTC,CATSEGQRGRVTQYF
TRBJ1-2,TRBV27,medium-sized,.,TGTGCCAGCAGTCCACGAGGGAGGGGCGGTGATGGCTACACCTTC,CASSPRGRGGDGYTF
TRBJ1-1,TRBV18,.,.,TGTGCCAGCTCACCTTACGACTGGGGGGACACTGAAGCTTTCTTT,CASSPYDWGDTEAFF
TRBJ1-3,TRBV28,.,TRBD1,TGTGCCAGCAGTCCAGGGGGCGGTGGAAACACCATATATTTT,CASSPGGGGNTIYF
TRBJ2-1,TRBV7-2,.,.,TGTGCTAGCAGCTTAGCATTGCGGGGGCACCCGGACTCGAATGAGCAGTTCTTC,CASSLALRGHPDSNEQFF
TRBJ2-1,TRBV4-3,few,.,TGCGCCAGCAGCCAAGATGGCTGGGGCTATGCATCCTACAATGAGCAGTTCTTC,CASSQDGWGYASYNEQFF